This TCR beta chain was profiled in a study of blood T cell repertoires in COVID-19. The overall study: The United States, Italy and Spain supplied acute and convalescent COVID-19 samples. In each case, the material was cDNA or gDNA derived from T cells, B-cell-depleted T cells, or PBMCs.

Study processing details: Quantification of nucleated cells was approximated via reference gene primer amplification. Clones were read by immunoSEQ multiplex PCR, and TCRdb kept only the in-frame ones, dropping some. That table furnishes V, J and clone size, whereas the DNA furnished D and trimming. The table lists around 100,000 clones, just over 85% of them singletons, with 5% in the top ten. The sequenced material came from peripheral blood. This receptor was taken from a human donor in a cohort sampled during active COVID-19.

CDR3 region: CASSQDREKLFF. DNA for the CDR3: TGTGCCAGCAGCCAAGATCGTGAAAAACTGTTTTTT. The chain links TRBV4-2 to TRBJ1-4, with D hard to call. CDR3 length: 12 amino acids. Germline V lookup: CDR1 LGHNA, CDR2 YNFKEQ. The V gene lost 0 bases and the J gene lost 7 bases, with 3 bases spanning the gap.